The 32 T cell receptor beta chains presented below share a single source sample, sequenced in a study of T cell responses to AZD1222 COVID-19 vaccine. Sequencing was performed with immunoSEQ multiplex PCR; in TCRdb, only in-frame clones are kept and a portion is missing. The sample holds approximately 150,000 clones, over 90% seen once. Sequencing used peripheral blood, obtained on day 0 of MenACWY control vaccination. The source is an adult in good health.

In its sample, this clone was seen a few times. The J gene is TRBJ2-4, the V gene TRBV6-1; TRBD1 matches 8 bases. CDR1 and CDR2 (germline): MNHNS, SASEGT. The CDR3 covers 14 residues. J gave up 10 bases and V 7 bases, and 12 bases lay outside the gene matches. CDR3 amino acids: CASTPDRGRLIQYF. For the CDR3, the DNA is TGTGCCAGCACCCCCGACAGGGGCCGTCTAATTCAGTACTTC.

The chain uses TRBV4-1 and TRBJ2-1; 14 nucleotides agree with TRBD2. The germline V gene has CDR1 MGHRA and CDR2 YSYEKL. The CDR3 has 17 residues. Germline trimming cut 1 base from V and 3 bases from J; bases unmatched to any gene: 2. Here the CDR3 reads CASSQVGLAGGYNEQFF. For the CDR3, the DNA is TGCGCCAGCAGCCAAGTTGGACTAGCGGGAGGCTACAATGAGCAGTTCTTC.

The chain employs TRBV2 and TRBJ2-2; D is unresolved. V lost 8 bases, J lost 1 base, and 8 bases lay in between. The CDR3 is made up of 13 amino acids. Germline V gene lookup returns CDR1 SNHLY and CDR2 FYNNEI. CDR3 DNA sequence: TGTGCCAGCTCGTCGCAGAACACCGGGGAGCTGTTTTTT. It codes for CASSSQNTGELFF. Together with reference TRBV2 and TRBJ2-2, the CDR3 gives the full variable domain: EPEVTQTPSHQVTQMGQEVILRCVPISNHLYFYWYRQILGQKVEFLVSFYNNEISEKSEIFDDQFSVERPDGSNFTLKIRSTKLEDSAMYFCASSSQNTGELFFGEGSRLTVL.

This clone was counted once. The V call is TRBV5-1, the J call TRBJ2-3; 11 bases match TRBD1. The CDR3 spans 16 residues. The V gene's germline CDR1 is SGHRS and CDR2 YFSETQ. Trimming took 2 bases from V and 4 from J; bases not matched to a gene: 6. CDR3 protein: CASSLPGQGGPDTQYF. The CDR3 DNA is TGCGCCAGCAGCTTACCGGGACAGGGGGGCCCAGATACGCAGTATTTT.

The rearrangement uses TRBV3-1 (or the pseudogene TRBV3-2) and TRBJ2-7, with D unclear. The V end lost 1 base, the J end lost 2 bases, and 3 bases lay between the germline ends. The CDR3 totals 12 residues. Per germline, CDR1 LGHDT and CDR2 YNNKEL (reference sequence). The CDR3 coding sequence is TGTGCCAGCAGCCAAGTAACCTACGAGCAGTACTTC. It yields the protein CASSQVTYEQYF.

The chain has TRBV7-6 and TRBJ1-1, with a possible D match to TRBD1 (5 bases). Per germline, CDR1 SGHVS and CDR2 FNYEAQ. The V end lost 3 bases, the J end lost 1 base, and 9 bases lay between the germline ends. The CDR3 has 14 amino acids. CDR3 bases: TGTGCCAGCAGCTTGTTGGGGGGGAACACTGAAGCTTTCTTT. It translates to CASSLLGGNTEAFF.

J is TRBJ1-1 and V is TRBV2, with D hard to call. Germline V gene sequence: CDR1 SNHLY, CDR2 FYNNEI. This CDR3 has 14 amino acids. Trimming removed 3 bases from V and 1 base from J, with 9 bases in between. The CDR3 DNA is TGTGCCAGCAGTGAGGTTCGGGGGAACACTGAAGCTTTCTTT. Translated, it gives CASSEVRGNTEAFF.

This chain links TRBV28 with TRBJ1-5; D is uncertain. CDR3 length: 14 amino acids. CDR1 and CDR2 from the germline V gene are MDHEN and SYDVKM. V dropped 6 bases and J dropped 4 bases, with 13 bases sitting between them. The CDR3 coding sequence is TGTGCCAGCAGGACCGGACGCGGTAATCAGCCCCAGCATTTT. It is translated as CASRTGRGNQPQHF.

The J gene is TRBJ2-2, the V gene TRBV6-5; the match to TRBD2 covers 7 bases. With 0 bases clipped from V and 5 bases from J, the junction kept 3 bases outside the gene matches. From germline, CDR1 is MNHEY and CDR2 SVGAGI. The CDR3 extends over 15 amino acids. In DNA, the CDR3 is TGTGCCAGCAGTTACTCGAGGGAGGGTACCGGGGAGCTGTTTTTT. It encodes CASSYSREGTGELFF.

The J gene is TRBJ2-1, the V gene TRBV7-6, with 9 bases identical to TRBD1. The V and J ends lost 5 bases and 1 base, in that order; junction bases with no gene match: 12. Germline V gives CDR1 SGHVS, CDR2 FNYEAQ. This CDR3 has 18 residues. The CDR3, as DNA: TGTGCCAGCAGCCCCAGACAGGGGGGGACGGGATCCTACAATGAGCAGTTCTTC. This encodes CASSPRQGGTGSYNEQFF. Looking up the rest from reference TRBV7-6 and TRBJ2-1 gives the full variable domain: GAGVSQSPRYKVTKRGQDVALRCDPISGHVSLYWYRQALGQGPEFLTYFNYEAQQDKSGLPNDRFSAERPEGSISTLTIQRTEQRDSAMYRCASSPRQGGTGSYNEQFFGPGTRLTVL.

The CDR3 region is CSTWTGTGANVLTF. CDR3 bases: TGCAGCACTTGGACCGGAACTGGGGCCAACGTCCTGACTTTC. The chain employs TRBV29-1 and TRBJ2-6; D call uncertain. The CDR3 length is 14 residues. V gave up 8 bases and J gave up 2 bases, with 13 bases separating them. Germline CDR1 is SQVTM and CDR2 is ANQGSEA.

The chain links TRBV12-3 or TRBV12-4 to TRBJ1-2; D possibly corresponds to TRBD1 (5 bases). CDR3 length: 11 amino acids. V lost 5 bases and J 8 bases, leaving 9 bases between the germline ends. The CDR3, as DNA: TGTGCCAGCAGTCTATACAGGGGCTACACCTTC. Protein product: CASSLYRGYTF.

The V call is TRBV27, the J call TRBJ1-1; unclear D gene. CDR3 length: 13 residues. CDR1 and CDR2 from the germline V gene are MNHEY and SMNVEV (reference sequence). V lost 1 base and J lost 11, with 14 bases in between. CDR3 in DNA: TGTGCCAGCAGTTTATATTTCGGGGATGGCGCTTTCTTT. This encodes CASSLYFGDGAFF.

The chain has TRBV4-1 and TRBJ1-4; the D is unclear. This CDR3 comprises 12 residues. V was trimmed by 3 bases and J by 8 bases, leaving 7 bases between them. CDR1 and CDR2 from the germline V gene are MGHRA and YSYEKL. CDR3 in DNA: TGCGCCAGCAGCCAGGGTGGCGAAAAACTGTTTTTT. It codes for CASSQGGEKLFF.

This chain joins TRBV25-1 and TRBJ1-3; possible D gene TRBD1, 5 bases. The V gene's germline CDR1 is MGHDK and CDR2 SYGVNS. This CDR3 is 16 amino acids long. The ends were cut back, 6 bases at V and 0 bases at J, with 15 bases in the middle. Here the CDR3 reads CASSDRDRFSGNTIYF. The CDR3 DNA reads as TGTGCCAGCAGCGACCGGGACCGCTTCTCTGGAAACACCATATATTTT.

The J gene is TRBJ1-5, the V gene TRBV19, with D possibly TRBD1 on 6 matching bases. V lost 3 bases, J lost 7 bases, and 13 bases lay in between. The length of the CDR3 is 14 residues. Germline lookup yields CDR1 LNHDA and CDR2 SQIVND (reference sequence). CDR3: CASSITPTGQPQHF. The CDR3 DNA follows: TGTGCCAGTAGTATCACACCCACAGGGCAGCCCCAGCATTTT.

The chain links TRBV2 to TRBJ2-4; 7 bases line up with TRBD1. The ends lost 6 bases at V and 0 bases at J; junction bases unmatched: 8. Per the germline V gene, CDR1 is SNHLY and CDR2 is FYNNEI. This CDR3 is 16 amino acids long. This CDR3 reads CASRDRDRVAKNIQYF. The CDR3 bases are TGTGCCAGCAGGGACCGGGACAGAGTAGCCAAAAACATTCAGTACTTC.

The chain recombines TRBV9 with TRBJ2-3; D is possibly TRBD1 (6 bases). The germline V and J ends were trimmed by 3 bases and 2 bases, with 10 bases remaining between them. Germline V CDR1 and CDR2: SGDLS, YYNGEE. This CDR3 contains 14 residues. The CDR3 DNA reads as TGTGCCAGCAGCGGGGGGACATACACAGATACGCAGTATTTT. This gives the protein CASSGGTYTDTQYF.

This chain uses TRBV18 with TRBJ1-1; D not resolved. Trimming took 1 base from V and 2 from J, leaving 11 bases between them. This CDR3 has 15 amino acids. Germline V CDR1 and CDR2: KGHSH, LQKENI. CDR3 residues: CASSPHNLGNTEAFF. The CDR3 DNA reads TGTGCCAGCTCACCACATAATCTGGGCAACACTGAAGCTTTCTTT. The full variable domain, in which reference TRBV18 and TRBJ1-1 provide the parts outside the CDR3, is NAGVMQNPRHLVRRRGQEARLRCSPMKGHSHVYWYRQLPEEGLKFMVYLQKENIIDESGMPKERFSAEFPKEGPSILRIQQVVRGDSAAYFCASSPHNLGNTEAFFGQGTRLTVV.

The chain couples TRBV6-5 to TRBJ1-5; 10 bases align to TRBD1. The CDR3 is 15 residues long. Germline CDR1 MNHEY, CDR2 SVGAGI. V shed 4 bases, J shed 4 bases, and the junction held 4 bases outside the gene matches. CDR3 bases: TGTGCCAGCAGTTCCGGACAGGGGGTAAATCAGCCCCAGCATTTT. Residues: CASSSGQGVNQPQHF.

The rearrangement uses TRBV3-1 (or the pseudogene TRBV3-2) and TRBJ2-2; TRBD2 matches at 8 bases. The CDR3 consists of 14 residues. V gave up 3 bases and J gave up 6 bases; unmatched junction bases: 3. Germline CDR1 reads LGHDT; CDR2 reads YNNKEL (reference sequence). The CDR3 DNA reads TGTGCCAGCAGCCATCGGGGGGGAGCCGGGGAGCTGTTTTTT. It specifies CASSHRGGAGELFF.

The genes are TRBV28 and TRBJ1-4; possible D gene TRBD1, 6 bases. Germline values: CDR1 MDHEN, CDR2 SYDVKM. Trimming removed 5 bases from V and 5 bases from J, with 9 bases in between. CDR3 length: 13 amino acids. This CDR3 reads CASSAQGNEKLFF. For the CDR3, the DNA is TGTGCCAGCAGTGCACAGGGCAATGAAAAACTGTTTTTT.

This clone occurred once. The rearrangement joins TRBV6-6 to TRBJ2-5; a possible D gene is TRBD2 (6 bases). Between the trimmed V and J ends, which lost 6 bases and 5 bases, there was a span of 22 bases. Germline V lookup: CDR1 MNHNY, CDR2 SVGAGI (reference sequence). CDR3 size: 16 residues. The CDR3 loop reads CASSFRVVGGAETQYF. The CDR3, as DNA: TGTGCCAGCAGCTTCCGCGTGGTGGGGGGTGCTGAGACCCAGTACTTC.

The rearrangement uses TRBV12-5 and TRBJ1-3; the D gene is possibly TRBD1 (5 bases). Trimming removed 0 bases from V and 0 bases from J, with 6 bases in between. In germline, CDR1 is LGHNT, CDR2 FRNRAP. This CDR3 spans 15 amino acids. The CDR3 loop is CASGLVQVSGNTIYF. The CDR3 bases are TGTGCTAGTGGTTTGGTACAGGTCTCTGGAAACACCATATATTTT.

This sequence joins TRBV6-5 and TRBJ1-3; 8 bases are shared with TRBD1. The CDR3 consists of 13 residues. Looked up from germline, CDR1 is MNHEY and CDR2 is SVGAGI. The V gene end was trimmed by 9 bases and the J gene end by 2 bases; junction bases not matched to a gene: 3. CDR3 nucleotides: TGTGCCAGTACACAGGGGGCTGGAAACACCATATATTTT. This translates into CASTQGAGNTIYF.

This clone was counted only a few times. The genes are TRBV6-5 and TRBJ1-1, with no clear D. Trimming removed 5 bases from V and 1 base from J, with 14 bases in between. Germline-derived CDR1 and CDR2 are MNHEY and SVGAGI. The CDR3 spans 15 residues. This CDR3 is CASSQYLGRNTEAFF. CDR3 bases: TGTGCCAGCAGTCAATACTTAGGACGGAACACTGAAGCTTTCTTT.

This clone has a single count. V usage is TRBV7-9 and J usage is TRBJ1-3, with 7 bases lining up with TRBD1. J was trimmed by 0 bases and V by 5 bases; bases with no gene match: 4. Germline V gives CDR1 SEHNR, CDR2 FQNEAQ (reference sequence). The CDR3 length is 15 residues. The CDR3, as DNA: TGTGCCAGCAGCCTAGGACAGGTCTCTGGAAACACCATATATTTT. It yields the protein CASSLGQVSGNTIYF. The whole variable domain, remainder taken from reference TRBV7-9 and TRBJ1-3, is DTGVSQNPRHKITKRGQNVTFRCDPISEHNRLYWYRQTLGQGPEFLTYFQNEAQLEKSRLLSDRFSAERPKGSFSTLEIQRTEQGDSAMYLCASSLGQVSGNTIYFGEGSWLTVV.

The chain recombines TRBV15 with TRBJ2-1; 12 positions agree with TRBD2. CDR1 is LNHNV and CDR2 is YYDKDF in the germline V gene (reference sequence). V lost 6 bases and J lost 5; bases outside the gene matches: 5. The CDR3 contains 15 residues. The CDR3 DNA sequence: TGTGCCACCAGACCCACTAGCGGGAGGCACAATGAGCAGTTCTTC. Protein sequence: CATRPTSGRHNEQFF.

This chain joins TRBV7-2 and TRBJ1-3; D might be TRBD1 (6 bases). The CDR3 totals 16 residues. Germline values: CDR1 SGHTA, CDR2 FQGNSA. V lost 5 bases to trimming and J lost 0 bases, with 14 bases between them. The CDR3 region has the DNA TGTGCCAGCAGCCCACGGGGAGGGGGCTCTGGAAACACCATATATTTT. Amino acid sequence: CASSPRGGGSGNTIYF.

J is TRBJ1-1 and V is TRBV28; D is perhaps TRBD1 (5 bases). Trimming stripped 2 bases from V and 6 bases from J, with 19 bases between. Germline V gene lookup returns CDR1 MDHEN and CDR2 SYDVKM. The CDR3 loop spans 16 amino acids. The CDR3 loop reads CASSLVPPHRGPEAFF. The CDR3 DNA reads TGTGCCAGCAGTTTAGTACCCCCCCACCGGGGACCTGAAGCTTTCTTT. The whole variable domain, filled in from reference TRBV28 and TRBJ1-1, reads DVKVTQSSRYLVKRTGEKVFLECVQDMDHENMFWYRQDPGLGLRLIYFSYDVKMKEKGDIPEGYSVSREKKERFSLILESASTNQTSMYLCASSLVPPHRGPEAFFGQGTRLTVV.

The rearrangement links TRBV7-9 to TRBJ1-6; a possible D gene is TRBD1 (5 bases). With 3 bases removed from V and 7 bases from J, the gap between germline ends came to 13 bases. The germline CDR1 and CDR2 sequences are SEHNR and FQNEAQ (reference sequence). The CDR3 is made up of 15 amino acids. CDR3 DNA: TGTGCCAGCAGCTTGGGGCTCGACAGAAATTCACCCCTCCACTTT. Translating gives CASSLGLDRNSPLHF.

The chain's CDR3 is CASSAGDIVRYEQFF. The CDR3 nucleotides are TGCGCCAGCAGCGCGGGGGACATCGTACGGTATGAGCAGTTCTTC. The chain combines TRBV4-1 with TRBJ2-1; TRBD2 might be the D (7 bases). The V gene's germline CDR1 is MGHRA and CDR2 YSYEKL. V shed 5 bases and J shed 8 bases, with 19 bases lying between them. The CDR3 runs 15 residues.